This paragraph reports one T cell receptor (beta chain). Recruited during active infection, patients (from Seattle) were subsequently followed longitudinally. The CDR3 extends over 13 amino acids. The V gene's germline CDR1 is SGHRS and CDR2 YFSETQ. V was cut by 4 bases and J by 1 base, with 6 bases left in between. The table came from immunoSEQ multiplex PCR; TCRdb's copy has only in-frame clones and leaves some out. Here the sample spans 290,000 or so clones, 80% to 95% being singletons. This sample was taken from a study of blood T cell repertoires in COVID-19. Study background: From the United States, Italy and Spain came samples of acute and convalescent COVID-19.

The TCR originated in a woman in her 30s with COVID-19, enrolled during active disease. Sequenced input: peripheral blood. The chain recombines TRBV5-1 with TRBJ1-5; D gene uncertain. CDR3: CASSLGSNQPQHF. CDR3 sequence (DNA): TGCGCCAGCAGCCTTGGCAGCAATCAGCCCCAGCATTTT.